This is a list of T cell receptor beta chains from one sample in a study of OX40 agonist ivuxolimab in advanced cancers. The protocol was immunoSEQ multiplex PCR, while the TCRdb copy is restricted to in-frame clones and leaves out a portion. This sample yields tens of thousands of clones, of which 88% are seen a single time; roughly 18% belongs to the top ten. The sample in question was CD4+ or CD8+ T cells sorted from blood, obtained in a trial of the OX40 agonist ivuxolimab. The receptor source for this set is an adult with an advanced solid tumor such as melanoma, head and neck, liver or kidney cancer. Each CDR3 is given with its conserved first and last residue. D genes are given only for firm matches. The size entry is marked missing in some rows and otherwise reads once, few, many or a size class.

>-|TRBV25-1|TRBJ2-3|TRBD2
TGTGCCACCTCTAGCGGTGGGACTCAGGATACGCAGTATTTT
CATSSGGTQDTQYF
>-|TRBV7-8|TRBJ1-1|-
TGTGCCAGCATCGGGGAGAAAGGGTACACTGAAGCTTTCTTT
CASIGEKGYTEAFF
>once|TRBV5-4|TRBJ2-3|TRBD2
TGTGCCAGCAGCCCGGGACTAGCGGGGGGCTCAACCAGCACAGATACGCAGTATTTT
CASSPGLAGGSTSTDTQYF
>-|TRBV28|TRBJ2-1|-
TGTGCCAGCAGTTCCCCTACCCGGGACACAAAACCCCCCTACAATGAGCAGTTCTTC
CASSSPTRDTKPPYNEQFF
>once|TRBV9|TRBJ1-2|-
TGTGCCAGCAGCGCCGATTGGGGCTATGGCTACACCTTC
CASSADWGYGYTF
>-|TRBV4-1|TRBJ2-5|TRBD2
TGCGCCAGCAGCCAACGACTAGCGGAAGAGACCCAGTACTTC
CASSQRLAEETQYF
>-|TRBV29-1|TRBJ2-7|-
TGCAGCGTTGATGGGGTGGGGCGGGACGAGCAGTACTTC
CSVDGVGRDEQYF
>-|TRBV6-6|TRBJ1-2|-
TGTGCCAGCAGTTACTCTCGGGGGCAAGCGACAGGCTACACCTTC
CASSYSRGQATGYTF
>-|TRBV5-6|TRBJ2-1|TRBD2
TGTGCCAGCAGCCCCGGGGGGGCCTACAATGAGCAGTTCTTC
CASSPGGAYNEQFF
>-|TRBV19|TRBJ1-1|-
TGTGCCAGTAGTATAGTAGGGGCAGGGGCCGCTCGTTTGAACACTGAAGCTTTCTTT
CASSIVGAGAARLNTEAFF
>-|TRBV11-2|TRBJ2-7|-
TGTGCCAGCAGCTTTTTGGAGACCGCCTACGAGCAGTACTTC
CASSFLETAYEQYF
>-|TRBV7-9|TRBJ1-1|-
TGTGCCAGCAGCTTTGGCGATCGGTTTGAAGCTTTCTTT
CASSFGDRFEAFF
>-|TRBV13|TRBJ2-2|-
TGTGCCAGCAGCCCCCGGGGGGCCGAGCCCCCGACCCCGAACACCGGGGAGCTGTTTTTT
CASSPRGAEPPTPNTGELFF
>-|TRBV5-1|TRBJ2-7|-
TGCGCCAGCAGATACAGCCGCGCCTACGAGCAGTACTTC
CASRYSRAYEQYF
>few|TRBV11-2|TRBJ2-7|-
TGTGCCAGCAATGACTATGGCTACGAGCAGTACTTC
CASNDYGYEQYF
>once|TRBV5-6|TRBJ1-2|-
TGTGCCAGCAGACAGGGAAACGTGGATGGCTACACCTTC
CASRQGNVDGYTF
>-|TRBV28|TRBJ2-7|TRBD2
TGTGCCAGCAGACTAGGACTAGCGGGGGGGCCGGGCTACGAGCAGTACTTC
CASRLGLAGGPGYEQYF
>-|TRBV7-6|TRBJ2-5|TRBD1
TGTGCCAGCAGCTCGGACAGGTCGGAGACCCAGTACTTC
CASSSDRSETQYF
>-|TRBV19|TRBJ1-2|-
TGTGCCAGTAGTCCCTTTATGGGAGTTAACTATGGCTACACCTTC
CASSPFMGVNYGYTF
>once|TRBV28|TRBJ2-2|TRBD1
TGTGCCAGCAGTCTAACCCGGACAGGGGGCCGTAACGGGGAGCTGTTTTTT
CASSLTRTGGRNGELFF
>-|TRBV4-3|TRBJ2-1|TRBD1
TGCGCCAGCAGCCAATCTGACAGGGGGAGCAATGAGCAGTTCTTC
CASSQSDRGSNEQFF
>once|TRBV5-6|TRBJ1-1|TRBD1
TGTGCCAGCAGCCCTGGGCAGGGGGCGGCTTTCTTT
CASSPGQGAAFF
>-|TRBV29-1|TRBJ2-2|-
TGCAGCGTTGAATACCCCAATGACGCGAACACCGGGGAGCTGTTTTTT
CSVEYPNDANTGELFF
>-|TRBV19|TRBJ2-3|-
TGTGCCAGTAGCGCCGGGAGCCCCCCGCAGTATTTT
CASSAGSPPQYF
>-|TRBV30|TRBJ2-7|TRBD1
TGTGCCTGGAGTGTAGGACAGGGTAACGAGCAGTACTTC
CAWSVGQGNEQYF
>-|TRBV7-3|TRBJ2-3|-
TGTGCCAGCAGCTCCCCTAACCTAGATACGCAGTATTTT
CASSSPNLDTQYF
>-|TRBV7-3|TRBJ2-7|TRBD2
TGTGCCAGCAGCTTAACCGGGGGGGACTACGAGCAGTACTTC
CASSLTGGDYEQYF
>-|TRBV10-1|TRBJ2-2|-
TGCGCCAGCAGTCCATCGCGGAGGCGGGGGCCAGGGAACACCGGGGAGCTGTTTTTT
CASSPSRRRGPGNTGELFF
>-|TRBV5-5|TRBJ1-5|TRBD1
TGTGCCAGCAGCTTGGGACAGGGGGGTGCGGAGCCCCAGCATTTT
CASSLGQGGAEPQHF
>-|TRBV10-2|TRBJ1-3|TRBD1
TGCGCCAGCACCGGGACAGGGTACTCTGGAAACACCATATATTTT
CASTGTGYSGNTIYF
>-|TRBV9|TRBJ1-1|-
TGTGCCAGCAGCGCCAACCCAAGGAGGCAGGGCGACACTGAAGCTTTCTTT
CASSANPRRQGDTEAFF
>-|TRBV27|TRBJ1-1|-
TGTGCCAGCAGTCCCTCGGACAGTTGGGATGAAGCTTTCTTT
CASSPSDSWDEAFF
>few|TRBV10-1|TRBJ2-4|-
TGCGCCAGCAGTGAAGGGCAGGTCGACATTCAGTACTTC
CASSEGQVDIQYF
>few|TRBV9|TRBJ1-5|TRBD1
TGTGCCAGCAGCGTAGGGGACAGCAGCAATCAGCCCCAGCATTTT
CASSVGDSSNQPQHF
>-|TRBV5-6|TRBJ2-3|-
TGTGCCAGCAGCTTAAAAACCGATTACACAGATACGCAGTATTTT
CASSLKTDYTDTQYF
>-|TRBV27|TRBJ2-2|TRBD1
TGTGCCAGCAGTTTTGGACAGGGGTTCGGGGAGCTGTTTTTT
CASSFGQGFGELFF
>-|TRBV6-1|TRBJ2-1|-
TGTGCCAGCACGCCACCATCCTACAATGAGCAGTTCTTC
CASTPPSYNEQFF
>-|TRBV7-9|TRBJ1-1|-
TGTGCCAGCAGCTTAGATTTGAACACTGAAGCTTTCTTT
CASSLDLNTEAFF
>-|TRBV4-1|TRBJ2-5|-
TGCGCCAGCAGCCACCCCTGGGAAGAGACCCAGTACTTC
CASSHPWEETQYF
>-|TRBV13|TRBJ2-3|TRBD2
TGTGCCAGCAGCTTCCGGCGGGGGGGGGACACAGATACGCAGTATTTT
CASSFRRGGDTDTQYF
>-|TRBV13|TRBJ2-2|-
TGTGCCAGCAGCCGATTGGCGGGCTCCACCGGGGAGCTGTTTTTT
CASSRLAGSTGELFF
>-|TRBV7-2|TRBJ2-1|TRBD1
TGTGCCAGCAGCTTAGGTCCCACGGGGACAGCTCCCTACAATGAGCAGTTCTTC
CASSLGPTGTAPYNEQFF